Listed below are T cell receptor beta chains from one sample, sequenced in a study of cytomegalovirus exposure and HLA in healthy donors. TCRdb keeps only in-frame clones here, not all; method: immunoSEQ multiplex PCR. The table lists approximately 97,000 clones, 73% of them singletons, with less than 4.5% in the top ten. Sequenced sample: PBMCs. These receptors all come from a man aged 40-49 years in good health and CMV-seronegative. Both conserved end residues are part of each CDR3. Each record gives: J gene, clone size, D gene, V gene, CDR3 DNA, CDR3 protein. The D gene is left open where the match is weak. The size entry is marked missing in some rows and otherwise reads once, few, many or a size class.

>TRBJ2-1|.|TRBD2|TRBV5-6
TGTGCCAGCAGCTTCCCGCGGGGGGGATTAAATGAGCAGTTCTTC
CASSFPRGGLNEQFF
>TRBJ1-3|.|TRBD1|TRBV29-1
TGCAGCGTTGAAGAGGCGGACAGGTTCGGAAACACCATATATTTT
CSVEEADRFGNTIYF
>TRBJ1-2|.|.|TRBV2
TGTGCCAGCAGTGAAGGGGGGCGCATCTATGGCTACACCTTC
CASSEGGRIYGYTF
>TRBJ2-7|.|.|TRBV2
TGTGCCAGCCAACGGACGGGGACCTACGAGCAGTACTTC
CASQRTGTYEQYF
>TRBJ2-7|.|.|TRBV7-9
TGTGCCAGCAGCTCCCCCCGTATAGGGGAGGACCTCTTC
CASSSPRIGEDLF
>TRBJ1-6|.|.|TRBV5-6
TGTGCCAGCAGCTTGGGACCCGCGGGCCTCCACTTT
CASSLGPAGLHF
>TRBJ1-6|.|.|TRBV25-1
TGTGCCAGCAGTGAATATTCCTTTGGGGGGAGGTCACCCCTCCACTTT
CASSEYSFGGRSPLHF
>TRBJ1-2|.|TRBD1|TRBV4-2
TGTGCCAGCAGCCAAGGAGAGGCCGGGACAGTGGGAACTGGCTACACCTTC
CASSQGEAGTVGTGYTF
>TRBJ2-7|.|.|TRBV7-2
TGTGCCAGCAGCATCAGTCCCGGACTCAACGAGCAGTACTTC
CASSISPGLNEQYF
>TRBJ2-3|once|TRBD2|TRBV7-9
TGTGCCAGCAGCTCGACTAGCGGGGGGGGTACGCAGTATTTT
CASSSTSGGGTQYF
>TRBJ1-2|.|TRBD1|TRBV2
TGTGCCAGCAGGGACAGGGGGCTATTAGGTGGCTACACCTTC
CASRDRGLLGGYTF
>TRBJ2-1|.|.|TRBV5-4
TGTGCCAGCAGCTTCGACAGTCACAATGAGCAGTTCTTC
CASSFDSHNEQFF
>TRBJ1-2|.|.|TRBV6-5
TGTGCCAGCAGCCCCCCCTCGGGAGCCTATGGCTACACCTTC
CASSPPSGAYGYTF
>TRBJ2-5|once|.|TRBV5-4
TGTGCCAGCAGTCTAAGGCAGGGTGGAGAGACCCAGTACTTC
CASSLRQGGETQYF
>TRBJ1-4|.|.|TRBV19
TGTGCCAGTAGTATCGGAGGATTGGGCCAATATGAAAAACTGTTTTTT
CASSIGGLGQYEKLFF
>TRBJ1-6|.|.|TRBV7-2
TGTGCCAGCAGAGTAGGGGGGGTGGGGGTTTCACCCCTCCACTTT
CASRVGGVGVSPLHF
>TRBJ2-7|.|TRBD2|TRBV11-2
TGTGCCAGCAGCTTGGCTAGCGGGCAGACCTACGAGCAGTACTTC
CASSLASGQTYEQYF
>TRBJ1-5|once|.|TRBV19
TGTGCCAGTAGTATGGAGCTGGGGGGGTGGTATCAGCCCCAGCATTTT
CASSMELGGWYQPQHF
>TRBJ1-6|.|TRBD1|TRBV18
TGTGCCAGCTCGCGGACAGGGGGCGCGGGAGGTTATAATTCACCCCTCCACTTT
CASSRTGGAGGYNSPLHF
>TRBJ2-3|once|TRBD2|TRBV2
TGTGCCACTTCTGAAGAGGGACTAGCTATAAATACGCAGTATTTT
CATSEEGLAINTQYF
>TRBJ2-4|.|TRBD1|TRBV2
TGTGCCAGCAGGGACCGGGACAGTAAGTACTTC
CASRDRDSKYF
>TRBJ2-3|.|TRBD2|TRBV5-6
TGTGCCAGCAGCTTTCTGAGCGGGGAGGGAGTTAATACGCAGTATTTT
CASSFLSGEGVNTQYF
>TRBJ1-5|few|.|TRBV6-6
TGTGCCAGCAGTTACTCCCAAAGCAATCAGCCCCAGCATTTT
CASSYSQSNQPQHF
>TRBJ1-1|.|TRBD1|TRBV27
TGTGCCAGCAGTCTTCAGGGGGCGAACACTGAAGCTTTCTTT
CASSLQGANTEAFF
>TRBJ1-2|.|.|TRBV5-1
TGCGCCAGCAGCACCAAACAGGGCTATGGCTACACCTTC
CASSTKQGYGYTF
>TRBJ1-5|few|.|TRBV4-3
TGCGCCAGCAGCCAAGATCTGCGGCAGGGAAACAATCAGCCCCAGCATTTT
CASSQDLRQGNNQPQHF
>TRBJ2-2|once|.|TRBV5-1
TGCGCCAGCAGCTCCCAGGGTGCAACGGACACCGGGGAGCTGTTTTTT
CASSSQGATDTGELFF
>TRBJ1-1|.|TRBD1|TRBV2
TGTGCCAGCGGTACGGGACAGGGGGGGAGAACTGAAGCTTTCTTT
CASGTGQGGRTEAFF
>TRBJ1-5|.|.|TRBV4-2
TGTGCCAGCAGCCACCCAGGGACAAATCAGCCCCAGCATTTT
CASSHPGTNQPQHF
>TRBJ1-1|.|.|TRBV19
TGTGCCAGTAGTCTCAGACAGATGAACACTGAAGCTTTCTTT
CASSLRQMNTEAFF
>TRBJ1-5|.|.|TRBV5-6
TGTGCCAGCAGCCCTTGGGGGGGCGCCCTGGTTCAGCCCCAGCATTTT
CASSPWGGALVQPQHF